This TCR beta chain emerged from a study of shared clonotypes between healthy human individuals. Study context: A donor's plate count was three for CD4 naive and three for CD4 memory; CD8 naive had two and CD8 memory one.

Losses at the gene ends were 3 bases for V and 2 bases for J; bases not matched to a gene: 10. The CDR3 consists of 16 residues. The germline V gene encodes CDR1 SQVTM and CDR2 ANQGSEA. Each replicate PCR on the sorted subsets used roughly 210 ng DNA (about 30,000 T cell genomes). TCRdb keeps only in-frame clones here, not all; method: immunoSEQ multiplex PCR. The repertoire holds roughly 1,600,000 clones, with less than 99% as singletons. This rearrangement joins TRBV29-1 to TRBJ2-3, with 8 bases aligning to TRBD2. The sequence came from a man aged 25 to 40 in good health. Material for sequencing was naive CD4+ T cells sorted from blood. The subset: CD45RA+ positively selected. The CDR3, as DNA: TGCAGCGTTGAGTTTGCGGGAGGCCCCACCACAGATACGCAGTATTTT. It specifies CSVEFAGGPTTDTQYF.